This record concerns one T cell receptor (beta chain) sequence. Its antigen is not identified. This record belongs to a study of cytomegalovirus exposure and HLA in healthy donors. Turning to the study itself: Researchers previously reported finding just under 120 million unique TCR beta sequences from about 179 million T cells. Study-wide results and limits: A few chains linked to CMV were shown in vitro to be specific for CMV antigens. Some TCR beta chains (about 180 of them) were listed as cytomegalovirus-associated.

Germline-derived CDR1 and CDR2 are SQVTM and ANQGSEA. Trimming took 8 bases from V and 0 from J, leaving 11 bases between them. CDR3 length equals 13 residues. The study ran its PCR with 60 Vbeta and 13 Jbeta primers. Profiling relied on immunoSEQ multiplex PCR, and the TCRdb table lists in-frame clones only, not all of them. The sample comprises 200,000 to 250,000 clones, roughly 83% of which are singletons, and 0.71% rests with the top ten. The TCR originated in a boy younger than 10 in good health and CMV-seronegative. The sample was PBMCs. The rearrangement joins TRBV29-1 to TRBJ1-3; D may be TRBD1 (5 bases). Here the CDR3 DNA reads TGCAGCTTAGGGGCTAGCTCTGGAAACACCATATATTTT. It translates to CSLGASSGNTIYF.